The clone carrying this T cell receptor (beta chain) was found once. Its cognate antigen is unknown. This entry comes from a study of T cell responses to AZD1222 COVID-19 vaccine. Whole-study findings and limits: Clonal diversity was possibly underestimated, and white British individuals and females predominated among donors.

The ends lost 5 bases at V and 1 base at J; junction bases unmatched: 10. Germline CDR1 reads LNHDA; CDR2 reads SQIVND (reference sequence). This CDR3 contains 17 residues. The repertoire was sequenced with immunoSEQ multiplex PCR; TCRdb's copy has only in-frame clones and lacks some. The sample carries roughly 150,000 clones, more than 75% recorded once. This receptor was identified in an adult who received the AZD1222 COVID-19 vaccine. This chain joins TRBV19 and TRBJ1-4; TRBD1 agrees at 7 bases. Sequences were derived from peripheral blood, sampled 28 days after the second AZD1222 dose. As DNA, the CDR3 is TGTGCCAGTAGTGCCCGACAGGGCTTTCAAACTAATGAAAAACTGTTTTTT. Translating it yields CASSARQGFQTNEKLFF.